These 11 T cell receptor beta chains were all obtained from the same sample, sequenced in a study of blood T cell repertoires in COVID-19. Profiled with immunoSEQ multiplex PCR; TCRdb holds only in-frame clones, not every one. The profile shows just over 30,000 clones, roughly nine tenths of them singletons. Sequenced input: peripheral blood. These TCRs come from a middle-aged woman with active or convalescent COVID-19.

The chain is built from TRBV4-1 and TRBJ2-4; 7 positions agree with TRBD1. The V gene end was trimmed by 2 bases and the J gene end by 6 bases; junction bases not matched to a gene: 7. This CDR3 is 15 amino acids long. Germline V lookup: CDR1 MGHRA, CDR2 YSYEKL. CDR3 sequence (DNA): TGCGCCAGCAGCCAAATCCATGGACAGGTAAACATTCAGTACTTC. It yields the protein CASSQIHGQVNIQYF.

J is TRBJ1-2 and V is TRBV4-3; TRBD1 is a possible D gene (5 bases). Germline loops: CDR1 LGHNA, CDR2 YSLEER. The CDR3 has 16 residues. Trimming stripped 0 bases from V and 7 bases from J, with 18 bases between. CDR3 DNA sequence: TGCGCCAGCAGCCAAGATAGGTTAGGGTCCGGGGGTGGCTACACCTTC. It specifies CASSQDRLGSGGGYTF.

The chain couples TRBV29-1 to TRBJ2-3; TRBD2 matches at 10 bases. The V gene's germline CDR1 is SQVTM and CDR2 ANQGSEA. V gave up 3 bases and J gave up 2 bases; unmatched junction bases: 5. This CDR3 region has 15 residues. The CDR3 spells CSVEPSGGHTDTQYF. The CDR3 DNA sequence: TGCAGCGTTGAGCCTAGCGGGGGCCACACAGATACGCAGTATTTT.

The chain recombines TRBV11-2 with TRBJ2-7; TRBD1 might be the D (5 bases). The CDR3 spans 14 residues. Germline V gives CDR1 SGHAT, CDR2 FQNNGV. Trimming pared 2 bases from V and 3 bases from J, leaving 11 bases between. CDR3: CASSLRSGLYEQYF. The CDR3 coding sequence is TGTGCCAGCAGCTTAAGGTCAGGGCTCTACGAGCAGTACTTC.

The chain is built from TRBV28 and TRBJ1-6, with a possible D match to TRBD1 (5 bases). CDR3 length: 12 residues. V dropped 10 bases and J dropped 10 bases, with 14 bases sitting between them. Looked up from germline, CDR1 is MDHEN and CDR2 is SYDVKM. This CDR3 is CATGGGRSPLHF. The CDR3 nucleotides are TGTGCCACCGGCGGGGGAAGGTCACCCCTCCACTTT. Drawing the rest from reference TRBV28 and TRBJ1-6, the complete variable domain is DVKVTQSSRYLVKRTGEKVFLECVQDMDHENMFWYRQDPGLGLRLIYFSYDVKMKEKGDIPEGYSVSREKKERFSLILESASTNQTSMYLCATGGGRSPLHFGNGTRLTVT.

This clone was counted only a few times. The chain uses TRBV10-1 and TRBJ1-1; maybe TRBD1 (6 bases). V lost 4 bases to trimming and J lost 1 base, with 10 bases between them. This CDR3 spans 14 amino acids. Germline lookup yields CDR1 WNHNN and CDR2 SYGVQD (reference sequence). The DNA for the CDR3 is TGCGCCAGCAGTGGAACAGGGACGAACACTGAAGCTTTCTTT. This gives the protein CASSGTGTNTEAFF.

The sample holds a few counts of this clone. The chain couples TRBV28 to TRBJ1-6; TRBD1 might be the D (5 bases). CDR1 and CDR2 from the germline V gene are MDHEN and SYDVKM. This CDR3 region has 15 residues. With 1 base removed from V and 5 bases from J, the gap between germline ends came to 9 bases. CDR3 sequence (DNA): TGTGCCAGCAGTTTATACAGGAACAATAATTCACCCCTCCACTTT. Amino acids: CASSLYRNNNSPLHF. Full variable domain (missing parts from reference TRBV28 and TRBJ1-6): DVKVTQSSRYLVKRTGEKVFLECVQDMDHENMFWYRQDPGLGLRLIYFSYDVKMKEKGDIPEGYSVSREKKERFSLILESASTNQTSMYLCASSLYRNNNSPLHFGNGTRLTVT.

This sequence joins TRBV7-2 and TRBJ2-2; 7 bases are shared with TRBD1. CDR3 length: 15 residues. The junction had 9 bases not matched to a gene; V was cut back by 4 bases and J by 7 bases. Germline assignment: CDR1 SGHTA and CDR2 FQGNSA. The CDR3 DNA reads TGTGCCAGCAGCTACCCTTCAGGGGGAATCGGGGAGCTGTTTTTT. Translated, it gives CASSYPSGGIGELFF.

CDR3 coding DNA: TGTGCCAGCAGCTTAGGGGACATTCGGCCGGCTGAAGCTTTCTTT. Protein sequence: CASSLGDIRPAEAFF. This chain links TRBV11-1 with TRBJ1-1, with a weak D call TRBD1 (6 bases). The germline V gene encodes CDR1 SGHAT and CDR2 FQDESV (reference sequence). This CDR3 is built from 15 residues. The V end was cut by 1 base, the J end by 6 bases, with 15 bases between.

The V call is TRBV29-1, the J call TRBJ1-2; possible D gene TRBD1, 6 bases. CDR3 size: 15 residues. V lost 0 bases to trimming and J lost 2 bases, with 13 bases between them. Germline CDR1 reads SQVTM; CDR2 reads ANQGSEA. DNA of the CDR3: TGCAGCGTTGAAGATTGGGGGGGCGGAAACTATGGCTACACCTTC. Protein: CSVEDWGGGNYGYTF.

This clone turned up a few times. The rearrangement links TRBV6-2 or TRBV6-3 to TRBJ1-1; 7 bases are shared with TRBD1. This CDR3 has 13 amino acids. Trimming cost V 5 bases and J 8 bases; bases outside gene matches: 8. Germline CDR1 reads MNHEY; CDR2 reads SVGEGT. The CDR3 coding sequence is TGTGCCAGCAGTCTTGGACAGGTTTGGGAAGCTTTCTTT. Protein: CASSLGQVWEAFF.